The next 27 T cell receptor beta chains were all read from a single sample in a study of tumor-infiltrating lymphocytes in localized non-small cell lung cancer. Sequencing used immunoSEQ multiplex PCR; TCRdb keeps in-frame clones, though not all of them. The data hold about 11,000 clones, with approximately 83% observed a single time. The sequenced material came from uninvolved lung tissue not adjacent to the tumor. These receptors were taken from a human donor with non-small cell lung cancer.

The V gene is TRBV6-6, the J gene TRBJ1-5; D is uncertain. The germline V gene has CDR1 MNHNY and CDR2 SVGAGI (reference sequence). V gave up 5 bases and J gave up 5 bases, with 10 bases separating them. CDR3 size: 13 residues. In DNA form, the CDR3 reads TGTGCCAGCAGTGGACGCAGCGATCAGCCCCAGCATTTT. Amino acids: CASSGRSDQPQHF.

The J gene is TRBJ1-4, the V gene TRBV7-2; tentative D call: TRBD1 (5 bases). CDR3 size: 16 residues. The germline CDR1 and CDR2 sequences are SGHTA and FQGNSA. The ends were cut back, 4 bases at V and 8 bases at J, with 20 bases in the middle. The CDR3 DNA follows: TGTGCCAGCAGCTCCGGGGCCTCTCCTTATGGGGAAAAACTGTTTTTT. Amino acid sequence: CASSSGASPYGEKLFF.

The rearrangement joins TRBV2 to TRBJ1-5, with 7 bases that match TRBD1. Germline CDR1 is SNHLY and CDR2 is FYNNEI. The CDR3 runs to 20 residues. V dropped 2 bases and J dropped 0; count of bases not matched to a gene: 16. The CDR3 region is CASSEIPGQGDKYSNQPQHF. The CDR3 DNA is TGTGCCAGCAGTGAAATCCCCGGCCAGGGGGATAAATATAGCAATCAGCCCCAGCATTTT.

The CDR3 protein is CAIRTNYEQYF. The CDR3 nucleotides read TGTGCCATTAGGACTAACTACGAGCAGTACTTC. V and J are TRBV10-3 and TRBJ2-7; a possible D gene is TRBD2 (6 bases). V was clipped by 9 bases and J by 3 bases, with 9 bases between them. The CDR3 sequence is 11 residues long. CDR1 and CDR2 (germline): ENHRY, SYGVKD.

This chain links TRBV5-4 with TRBJ2-1; D call uncertain. V was cut by 1 base and J by 6 bases, with 8 bases left in between. The CDR3 sequence is 13 residues long. CDR1 is SGHNT, CDR2 YYREEE, per germline (reference sequence). CDR3 loop: CASSLSGGNEQFF. CDR3 DNA: TGTGCCAGCAGCTTGTCGGGCGGCAATGAGCAGTTCTTC.

The genes are TRBV25-1 and TRBJ2-2; D possibly uses TRBD1 or TRBD2 (6 bases each). The CDR3 totals 17 residues. Germline CDR1 reads MGHDK; CDR2 reads SYGVNS. With 2 bases removed from V and 0 bases from J, the gap between germline ends came to 13 bases. CDR3 in amino acids: CASSERKGGTNTGELFF. CDR3 DNA sequence: TGTGCCAGCAGTGAAAGGAAGGGGGGCACGAACACCGGGGAGCTGTTTTTT.

The chain has TRBV30 and TRBJ1-5; the D is unclear. From germline, CDR1 is GTSNPN and CDR2 SVGIG (reference sequence). This CDR3 comprises 14 residues. V shed 1 base and J shed 9 bases, with 16 bases lying between them. The CDR3 spells CAWSDAGGFRPQHF. CDR3 in DNA: TGTGCCTGGAGTGACGCGGGAGGATTTCGGCCCCAGCATTTT.

The genes are TRBV7-8 and TRBJ2-7; TRBD1 might be the D (5 bases). Deletions cut 5 bases from V and 6 bases from J, with 17 bases between. This CDR3 spans 14 amino acids. Germline CDR1 reads SGHVS; CDR2 reads FQNEAQ. As DNA, the CDR3 is TGTGCCAGCAGCCCTCAAGGGGCATCCCTCGAGCAGTACTTC. Its translation: CASSPQGASLEQYF.

The chain couples TRBV4-2 to TRBJ1-1; weak D call: TRBD1 (5 bases). Germline-derived CDR1 and CDR2 are LGHNA and YNFKEQ. V was clipped by 6 bases and J by 1 base, with 9 bases between them. The CDR3 totals 13 residues. The CDR3 nucleotides are TGTGCCAGCAGTCCAGGACAGAACACTGAAGCTTTCTTT. It translates to CASSPGQNTEAFF.

This rearrangement joins TRBV20-1 to TRBJ2-3; no reliable D call. CDR3 length equals 11 residues. Germline V CDR1 and CDR2: DFQATT, SNEGSKA (reference sequence). V was pared by 6 bases and J by 4 bases, with 8 bases between. CDR3 coding DNA: TGCAGTGCCCCTAGGGCAGATACGCAGTATTTT. It encodes CSAPRADTQYF.

The rearrangement uses TRBV5-1 and TRBJ1-2, with D uncertain. The CDR3 is made up of 13 amino acids. The germline V gene encodes CDR1 SGHRS and CDR2 YFSETQ. Between the trimmed V and J ends, which lost 4 bases and 8 bases, there was a span of 15 bases. CDR3 nucleotides: TGCGCCAGCAGCATCGGGCCTGAAAGGGGCTACACCTTC. Its protein is CASSIGPERGYTF. Using reference TRBV5-1 and TRBJ1-2 for the parts outside the CDR3, the full variable domain is KAGVTQTPRYLIKTRGQQVTLSCSPISGHRSVSWYQQTPGQGLQFLFEYFSETQRNKGNFPGRFSGRQFSNSRSEMNVSTLELGDSALYLCASSIGPERGYTFGSGTRLTVV.

The chain couples TRBV12-5 to TRBJ2-2; D not certain. Germline V gene sequence: CDR1 LGHNT, CDR2 FRNRAP. Trimming shortened V by 7 bases and J by 1 base, and 13 bases separated the two germline ends. The CDR3 is made up of 15 amino acids. CDR3 sequence (DNA): TGTGCTAGTGCCCCTGGCAGCCAGAACACCGGGGAGCTGTTTTTT. Protein product: CASAPGSQNTGELFF.

V and J are TRBV6-1 and TRBJ2-3; 7 positions match TRBD1. Germline V gives CDR1 MNHNS, CDR2 SASEGT. There are 12 residues in the CDR3. The junction had 4 bases not matched to a gene; V was cut back by 10 bases and J by 3 bases. The CDR3 sequence: CATSRGTDTQYF. For the CDR3, the DNA is TGTGCCACCAGCAGGGGGACAGATACGCAGTATTTT.

The chain combines TRBV5-8 with TRBJ2-5; a possible D gene is TRBD2 (5 bases). V was clipped by 4 bases and J by 0 bases, with 13 bases between them. The CDR3 is 15 residues long. CDR1 is SGHTS and CDR2 is YDEGEE in the germline V gene. The DNA of the CDR3 is TGTGCCAGCAGCCTCGGACGGAGGTACCAAGAGACCCAGTACTTC. As protein: CASSLGRRYQETQYF.

Comment on this clone: Compared with germline, one end of the junction differs, possibly owing to a read error. The chain uses TRBV14 and TRBJ2-1; D is undetermined. CDR1 is SGHDN, CDR2 FVKESK, per germline. There are 13 residues in the CDR3. CDR3 region: CASSQDSFNEQFF. Written as DNA, the CDR3 is TGTGCCAGCAGCCAAGATTCCTTCAATGAGCAGTTCTTC. Full variable domain (missing parts from reference TRBV14 and TRBJ2-1): EAGVTQFPSHSVIEKGQTVTLRCDPISGHDNLYWYRRVMGKEIKFLLHFVKESKQDESGMPNNRFLAERTGGTYSTLKVQPAELEDSGVYFCASSQDSFNEQFFGPGTRLTVL.

In its sample, this clone was seen a few times. This chain joins TRBV5-1 and TRBJ1-3; no clear D gene. The CDR3 has 16 residues. Germline V lookup: CDR1 SGHRS, CDR2 YFSETQ. Deletions cut 0 bases from V and 4 bases from J, with 14 bases between. In DNA, the CDR3 is TGCGCCAGCAGCTTGGCTTTTGGAGGGTCCGGAAACACCATATATTTT. This translates into CASSLAFGGSGNTIYF. Complete variable domain (other parts from reference TRBV5-1 and TRBJ1-3): KAGVTQTPRYLIKTRGQQVTLSCSPISGHRSVSWYQQTPGQGLQFLFEYFSETQRNKGNFPGRFSGRQFSNSRSEMNVSTLELGDSALYLCASSLAFGGSGNTIYFGEGSWLTVV.

The CDR3 DNA reads as TGTGCCAGTGTAGCGGGGGGGCAGGGGACCCAGTACTTC. Its protein product is CASVAGGQGTQYF. The V and J genes are TRBV6-5 and TRBJ2-5, with TRBD2 matching 11 bases. The CDR3 has 13 amino acids. V was clipped by 9 bases and J by 7 bases; unmatched bases: 7. Looked up from germline, CDR1 is MNHEY and CDR2 is SVGAGI.

This rearrangement joins TRBV30 to TRBJ1-2, with TRBD1 matching 8 bases. There are 12 residues in the CDR3. Germline CDR1 GTSNPN, CDR2 SVGIG (reference sequence). V gave up 3 bases and J gave up 6 bases; unmatched junction bases: 3. The CDR3 region is CAWRRQGNGYTF. CDR3 nucleotide sequence: TGTGCCTGGAGACGACAGGGGAATGGCTACACCTTC.

The V gene is TRBV28, the J gene TRBJ2-7; D possibly corresponds to TRBD2 (6 bases). The CDR3 is 15 residues long. Germline V lookup: CDR1 MDHEN, CDR2 SYDVKM. V was shortened by 5 bases and J by 3 bases, with 17 bases between the two germline ends. The CDR3 region is CASSPHGGVSYEQYF. The CDR3 DNA reads TGTGCCAGCAGTCCCCACGGAGGGGTGAGCTACGAGCAGTACTTC. The whole variable domain, filled in from reference TRBV28 and TRBJ2-7, reads DVKVTQSSRYLVKRTGEKVFLECVQDMDHENMFWYRQDPGLGLRLIYFSYDVKMKEKGDIPEGYSVSREKKERFSLILESASTNQTSMYLCASSPHGGVSYEQYFGPGTRLTVT.

The sample holds one count of this clone. The chain uses TRBV10-3 and TRBJ1-5; D is perhaps TRBD1 (5 bases). CDR3 length: 14 amino acids. Trimming took off 9 bases at V and 6 bases at J, with 18 bases between the two ends. CDR1 ENHRY and CDR2 SYGVKD come from the germline V gene. The CDR3 DNA follows: TGTGCCATTAGTCGGGGAGGGGCGACTCAGCCCCAGCATTTT. It codes for CAISRGGATQPQHF.

The chain links TRBV5-6 to TRBJ1-1; 7 bases fit TRBD1. Germline V gives CDR1 SGHDT, CDR2 YYEEEE. With 4 bases clipped from V and 5 bases from J, the junction kept 11 bases outside the gene matches. The CDR3 consists of 15 residues. The CDR3 DNA is TGTGCCAGCAGCCTAAACAGGGGTTTGGCGACTGAAGCTTTCTTT. It specifies CASSLNRGLATEAFF.

The V and J genes are TRBV11-2 and TRBJ2-1; a weak D match, TRBD2 (6 bases). V gave up 2 bases and J gave up 9 bases, with 8 bases separating them. There are 12 residues in the CDR3. Germline CDR1 reads SGHAT; CDR2 reads FQNNGV. The CDR3 loop is CASSLRRGEQFF. The CDR3 nucleotides read TGTGCCAGCAGCTTACGGCGGGGTGAGCAGTTCTTC.

The chain recombines TRBV7-8 with TRBJ1-5; D is undetermined. This CDR3 spans 15 amino acids. The V and J ends lost 1 base and 4 bases respectively, with 11 bases between them. Germline V lookup: CDR1 SGHVS, CDR2 FQNEAQ. This CDR3 is CASSLGDVRNQPQHF. CDR3 DNA sequence: TGTGCCAGCAGCTTAGGGGATGTGCGTAATCAGCCCCAGCATTTT.

The chain combines TRBV7-9 with TRBJ2-5; 9 bases agree with TRBD2. CDR1 SEHNR and CDR2 FQNEAQ come from the germline V gene (reference sequence). The V gene end was trimmed by 3 bases and the J gene end by 5 bases; junction bases not matched to a gene: 13. There are 17 residues in the CDR3. CDR3: CASSLGRGGLGLETQYF. The DNA for the CDR3 is TGTGCCAGCAGCTTGGGGCGGGGGGGCCTCGGACTGGAGACCCAGTACTTC. The complete variable domain, with remaining parts taken from reference TRBV7-9 and TRBJ2-5, reads DTGVSQNPRHKITKRGQNVTFRCDPISEHNRLYWYRQTLGQGPEFLTYFQNEAQLEKSRLLSDRFSAERPKGSFSTLEIQRTEQGDSAMYLCASSLGRGGLGLETQYFGPGTRLLVL.

This chain joins TRBV4-2 and TRBJ2-7; 9 nucleotides agree with TRBD1. The J segment lost 6 bases and the V segment lost 4 bases, leaving 10 bases of the junction unmatched. The CDR3 has 15 amino acids. The germline gives CDR1 LGHNA, CDR2 YNFKEQ. The DNA of the CDR3 is TGTGCCAGCAGCCCCCCAAGGGGACAGGGAGTCGAGCAGTACTTC. As protein: CASSPPRGQGVEQYF.

This chain links TRBV6-1 with TRBJ1-6; D unresolved. This CDR3 comprises 15 residues. Germline V gene data show CDR1 as MNHNS and CDR2 as SASEGT. Trimming pared 2 bases from V and 13 bases from J, leaving 18 bases between. CDR3 region: CASSETPGQGIPLHF. The CDR3 bases are TGTGCCAGCAGTGAAACCCCGGGCCAAGGGATTCCCCTCCACTTT.

The rearrangement links TRBV7-2 to TRBJ2-5; no reliable D call. V was trimmed by 9 bases and J by 4 bases, leaving 24 bases between them. The CDR3 length is 16 residues. The germline V gene has CDR1 SGHTA and CDR2 FQGNSA. This chain's CDR3 is CASSIGFSPGGETQYF. Here the CDR3 DNA reads TGTGCCAGTAGTATCGGCTTCAGCCCGGGTGGAGAGACCCAGTACTTC.